This T cell receptor (beta chain) was observed in a study of T cells after yellow fever vaccination. The CDR3 totals 14 residues. From germline, CDR1 is SNHLY and CDR2 FYNNEI. V gave up 4 bases and J gave up 6 bases; unmatched junction bases: 6. The table lists this clonotype with a few counts. Its antigen is still unknown. TCRdb ran MiXCR on the 5' RACE reads and lists one entry per CDR3 protein. The sample shows some 340,000 distinct CDR3 sequences, about 10% of them seen only once. Findings and caveats of the study: The booster saw the reappearance of most primary-vaccination clones (more than 95% CD4, 80% to 90% CD8). Peak timing came faster in the weaker secondary response, day 5 versus 15.

The sequenced sample was CD4+ T cells sorted from PBMCs, obtained 45 days after the yellow fever booster vaccination. The receptor comes from a man aged 18 to 29 who received the YFV17D yellow fever vaccine. The chain carries TRBV2 and TRBJ1-1, with 9 bases fitting TRBD1. The CDR3 region is CASSATGGIAEAFF. The DNA of the CDR3 is TGTGCCAGCAGTGCGACAGGGGGGATCGCTGAAGCTTTCTTT.